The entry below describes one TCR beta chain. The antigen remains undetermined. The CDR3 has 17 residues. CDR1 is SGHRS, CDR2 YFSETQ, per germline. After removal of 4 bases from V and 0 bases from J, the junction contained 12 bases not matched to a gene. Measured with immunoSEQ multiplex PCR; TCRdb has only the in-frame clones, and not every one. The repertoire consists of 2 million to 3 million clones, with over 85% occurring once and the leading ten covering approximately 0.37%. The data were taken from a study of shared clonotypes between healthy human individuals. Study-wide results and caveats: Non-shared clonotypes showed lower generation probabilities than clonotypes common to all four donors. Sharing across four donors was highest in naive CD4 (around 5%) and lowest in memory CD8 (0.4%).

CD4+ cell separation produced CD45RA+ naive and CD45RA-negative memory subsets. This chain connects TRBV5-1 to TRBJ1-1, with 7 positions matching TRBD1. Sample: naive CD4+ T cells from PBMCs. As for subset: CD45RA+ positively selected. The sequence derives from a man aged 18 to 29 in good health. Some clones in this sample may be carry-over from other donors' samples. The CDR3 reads CASSVAPGQTVNTEAFF. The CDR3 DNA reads TGCGCCAGCAGCGTTGCCCCGGGACAGACAGTGAACACTGAAGCTTTCTTT.